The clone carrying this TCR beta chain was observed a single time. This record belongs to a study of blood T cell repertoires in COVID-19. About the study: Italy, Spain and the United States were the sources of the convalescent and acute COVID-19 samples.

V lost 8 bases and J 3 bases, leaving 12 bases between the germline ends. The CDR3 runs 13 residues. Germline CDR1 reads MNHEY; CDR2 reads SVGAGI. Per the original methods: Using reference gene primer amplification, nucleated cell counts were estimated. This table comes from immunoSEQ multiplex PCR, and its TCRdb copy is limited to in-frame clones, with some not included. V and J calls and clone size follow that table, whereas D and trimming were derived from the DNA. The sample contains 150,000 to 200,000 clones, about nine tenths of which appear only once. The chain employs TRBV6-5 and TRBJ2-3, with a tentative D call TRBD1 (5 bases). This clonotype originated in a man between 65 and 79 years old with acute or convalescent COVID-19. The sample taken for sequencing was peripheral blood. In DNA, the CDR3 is TGTGCCAGCGGGGCAGGTCTGACAGATACGCAGTATTTT. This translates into CASGAGLTDTQYF.